The sample holds one count of the clone carrying this TCR beta chain. What it binds is not known. The source of the sample is a study of T cell responses to AZD1222 COVID-19 vaccine. As for the study in general: The study pooled second doses at about 4 or about 12 weeks.

TCRdb's table, derived via immunoSEQ multiplex PCR, lists solely in-frame clones and lacks some. The table shows roughly 56,000 clones, with approximately 85% occurring only once. Regarding the study as a whole: Repertoires were collected only later (after the peak T cell response had occurred). Clonal diversity was possibly underestimated, and white British individuals and females predominated among donors.

The CDR3 contains 17 residues. Trimming pared 4 bases from V and 4 bases from J, leaving 20 bases between. Germline CDR1 reads SGHVS; CDR2 reads FQNEAQ. The receptor comes from an adult in good health. The material was peripheral blood, obtained on day 0 of AZD1222 vaccination. The J gene is TRBJ1-5, the V gene TRBV7-8; D gene ambiguous. This CDR3 reads CASSSTSHPVENQPQHF. In nucleotides, the CDR3 is TGTGCCAGCAGCTCCACATCCCACCCCGTTGAGAATCAGCCCCAGCATTTT.